This TCR beta chain was identified in a study of shared clonotypes between healthy human individuals. Cells designated naive CD8 were CD45RO-negative and were positively selected for CCR7, with terminally differentiated effector memory CD45RA+ cells excluded. The assay was immunoSEQ multiplex PCR, and TCRdb's table has in-frame clones only and misses some. The sample lists around 2.1 million clones, more than 85% occurring once. The TCR was taken from a man younger than 30 in good health. Some clones in this sample may be carry-over from other donors' samples. The source material was naive CD8+ T cells from PBMCs.

CDR3 in DNA: TGTGCCAGCAGCTTAATTGCGAACACCGGGGAGCTGTTTTTT. Translation gives CASSLIANTGELFF. This chain connects TRBV7-3 to TRBJ2-2; no firm D call. The V end was cut by 1 base, the J end by 0 bases, with 3 bases between. CDR1 is SGHTA and CDR2 is FQGTGA in the germline V gene. CDR3 length equals 14 residues.